The text below deals with one TCR beta chain. The data derive from a study of T cells in Graves' hyperthyroidism and ophthalmopathy. TCR beta CDR3 region amplification was performed from RNA transcripts. The HTBI primer set was used in a first-round RT-PCR of the TCR CDR3. TCRdb re-called the multiplex PCR reads with MiXCR, one entry per CDR3 protein. This table has approximately 640,000 distinct CDR3 sequences, roughly 17% appearing once. CDR3 length: 13 amino acids. Germline lookup yields CDR1 LGHNT and CDR2 FRNRAP. V shed 3 bases, J shed 3 bases, and the junction held 0 bases outside the gene matches.

Sequenced input: blood. The sequence was obtained from a man aged 45-65 years with Graves' hyperthyroidism. This chain connects TRBV12-5 to TRBJ2-3, with 7 bases that match TRBD2. This chain's CDR3 is CASGFGRTDTQYF. CDR3 in DNA: TGTGCTAGTGGTTTCGGGAGGACAGATACGCAGTATTTT. Full variable domain (missing parts from reference TRBV12-5 and TRBJ2-3): DARVTQTPRHKVTEMGQEVTMRCQPILGHNTVFWYRQTMMQGLELLAYFRNRAPLDDSGMPKDRFSAEMPDATLATLKIQPSEPRDSAVYFCASGFGRTDTQYFGPGTRLTVL.